This T cell receptor (beta chain) was obtained from a study of response to subunit inactivated influenza vaccine. Study results and limitations: Authors suggested seasonal influenza vaccinations each recruit few new T cells.

TCRdb reanalysed the RT-PCR reads using MiXCR and keeps one entry per CDR3 protein. The data show 530,000 or so distinct CDR3 sequences, about 15% seen once. This clonotype was observed a handful of times. Its antigen is unidentified. CDR1 and CDR2 (germline): LGHDT, YNNKEL (reference sequence). The CDR3 is 15 amino acids. The V end was cut by 2 bases, the J end by 1 base, with 9 bases between. The TCR originated in a man aged 45-65 years who received an inactivated influenza vaccine. The input for sequencing was PBMCs from blood, taken approximately 13 days after vaccination. V is TRBV3-1 and J is TRBJ2-1; D unresolved. CDR3 sequence: CASSQMGPSYNEQFF. The CDR3 DNA reads as TGTGCCAGCAGCCAAATGGGTCCTTCCTACAATGAGCAGTTCTTC.